This is a list of T cell receptor beta chains from one sample in a study of molecular identifiers for immune sequencing clone quantification. TCRdb re-called the PCR reads with MiXCR, one entry per CDR3 protein. The sample carries approximately 97,000 distinct CDR3 sequences, more than 20% recorded once. Source material: naive CD8+ T cells from blood, with Jurkat cell RNA spiked in. The receptors originated from a human donor in good health. Some libraries in this study had Jurkat cell RNA spiked in. CDR3s leave out the opening cysteine and the closing phenylalanine or tryptophan.

CDR3	V	J
ASSQDGPYEQY	TRBV4-1	TRBJ2-7
ASSWAGGSNEQF	TRBV11-2	TRBJ2-1
ASSPESAPNNEQF	TRBV7-3	TRBJ2-1
ASRSAGPMEKLF	TRBV7-2	TRBJ1-4
ASSYLKTPSYNEQF	TRBV6-6	TRBJ2-1
ASSYSRTVYEQY	TRBV6-6	TRBJ2-7
ASSADRVYGYT	TRBV19	TRBJ1-2
ASSLWRRGPEAKNIQY	TRBV4-1	TRBJ2-4
ASSLLFSGRRELAGSSNEQF	TRBV12-3/TRBV12-4	TRBJ2-1
ASSPLTGVINEQY	TRBV18	TRBJ2-7
ASSPPSGRSHTQY	TRBV7-9	TRBJ2-3
ASSEGDRTEPSGNTIY	TRBV6-1	TRBJ1-3
ASSQDWTGGMDGELF	TRBV4-3	TRBJ2-2
ASSLGGQGDLDEQF	TRBV4-3	TRBJ2-1
ASSLLLAGGPRNEQF	TRBV27	TRBJ2-1
ASSEVYWDAQPQH	TRBV6-1	TRBJ1-5
ATMGLLQETQY	TRBV2	TRBJ2-5
ASSYSRDSRPAYGYA	TRBV6-5	TRBJ1-2
AGSPRDFTNTEAF	TRBV7-2	TRBJ1-1
ASSYSNGELF	TRBV6-6	TRBJ2-2
ASSLTSGISYEQY	TRBV5-4	TRBJ2-7
SARVFGGSAHEQY	TRBV20-1	TRBJ2-7
ASSHGVGEAF	TRBV27	TRBJ1-1
ASSSGGADTQY	TRBV7-6	TRBJ2-3
ASSLLTSGRPLQETQY	TRBV5-3	TRBJ2-5
ASSSRTGTSGSLAKNIQY	TRBV11-2	TRBJ2-4
ASSPRDSRKNIQY	TRBV16	TRBJ2-4
ASSRTGDTQY	TRBV5-6	TRBJ2-3
SARGRQGLLAARFNGQF	TRBV20-1	TRBJ2-1
SAREMDRGRNGYT	TRBV20-1	TRBJ1-2
ASSPLGQGAYEQY	TRBV4-1	TRBJ2-7
ASSPANTTY	TRBV12-3/TRBV12-4	TRBJ1-3
ASSFARSGTGWYEQY	TRBV28	TRBJ2-7
ASSREGQGEETQY	TRBV19	TRBJ2-5
ASSPEASYEQY	TRBV7-9	TRBJ2-7
SARTGYEQY	TRBV20-1	TRBJ2-7
ASSEPGGVYEQY	TRBV7-9	TRBJ2-7
ASSQHLAAPSNNEQF	TRBV4-2	TRBJ2-1
ASSQGQGNSPLH	TRBV4-1	TRBJ1-6
ASSERRQGPNYGYT	TRBV6-2/TRBV6-3	TRBJ1-2
ASTAGGQGGSGELF	TRBV11-2	TRBJ2-2
ASSRTHGPGSYNEQF	TRBV28	TRBJ2-1
ASSETGRNTGELF	TRBV18	TRBJ2-2
ASSLVGGLSGANVLT	TRBV7-6	TRBJ2-6
AWSEGFRVTDTQY	TRBV30	TRBJ2-3
ASSSGTERTEAF	TRBV5-3	TRBJ1-1
ASSLGAVRPPNTEAF	TRBV13	TRBJ1-1
ASSQVAIIANQPQH	TRBV23-1	TRBJ1-5
ASSQDRGTSSYNSPLH	TRBV4-3	TRBJ1-6
ASSQDRYGEAF	TRBV4-1	TRBJ1-1